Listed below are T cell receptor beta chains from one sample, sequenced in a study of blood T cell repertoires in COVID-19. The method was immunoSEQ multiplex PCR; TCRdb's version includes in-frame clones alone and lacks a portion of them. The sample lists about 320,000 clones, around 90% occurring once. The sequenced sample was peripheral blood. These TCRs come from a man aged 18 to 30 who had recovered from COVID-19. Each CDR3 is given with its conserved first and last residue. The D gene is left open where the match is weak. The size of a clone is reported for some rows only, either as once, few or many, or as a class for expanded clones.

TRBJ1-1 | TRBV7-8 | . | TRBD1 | CASSSLSLGTGVEAFF | TGTGCCAGCAGCTCTCTTTCACTCGGGACAGGGGTGGAAGCTTTCTTT
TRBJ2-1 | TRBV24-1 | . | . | CATSEGGQIYEQFF | TGTGCCACCAGTGAGGGGGGACAGATCTATGAGCAGTTCTTC
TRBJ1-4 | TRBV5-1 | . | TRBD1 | CASSPGAGQSATNEKLFF | TGCGCCAGCAGCCCCGGGGCGGGACAGTCTGCAACTAATGAAAAACTGTTTTTT
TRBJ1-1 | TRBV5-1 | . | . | CASTTGDLNTEAFF | TGCGCCAGTACCACCGGGGATTTGAACACTGAAGCTTTCTTT
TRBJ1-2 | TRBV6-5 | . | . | CASSWSGESGYTF | TGTGCCAGCAGTTGGTCGGGGGAGAGTGGCTACACCTTC
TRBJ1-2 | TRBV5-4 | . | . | CASSLDRAGSYGYTF | TGTGCCAGCAGCTTGGACAGGGCCGGTAGCTATGGCTACACCTTC
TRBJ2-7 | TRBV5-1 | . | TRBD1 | CASSPDRVDEQYF | TGCGCCAGCAGCCCCGACAGGGTCGACGAGCAGTACTTC
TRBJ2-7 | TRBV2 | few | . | CASSYHYEQYF | TGTGCCAGCAGCTACCACTACGAGCAGTACTTC
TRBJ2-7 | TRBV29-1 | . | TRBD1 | CSVVGDRETYEQYF | TGCAGCGTTGTAGGGGACAGGGAGACCTACGAGCAGTACTTC
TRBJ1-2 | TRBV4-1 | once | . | CASSPDKSHYGYTF | TGCGCCAGCAGCCCGGACAAAAGTCACTATGGCTACACCTTC
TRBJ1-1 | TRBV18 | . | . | CASSPRVAGAGNTEAFF | TGTGCCAGCTCACCAAGGGTAGCAGGGGCAGGGAACACTGAAGCTTTCTTT
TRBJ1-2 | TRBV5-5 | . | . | CASSLVGAEGYTF | TGTGCCAGCAGCTTGGTGGGGGCGGAGGGCTACACCTTC
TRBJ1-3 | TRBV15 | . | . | CATSRDKGVRAPSGNTIYF | TGTGCCACCAGCAGAGATAAAGGTGTCAGGGCCCCCTCTGGAAACACCATATATTTT
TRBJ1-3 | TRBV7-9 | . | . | CASSTGNTIYF | TGTGCCAGCAGTACAGGAAACACCATATATTTT
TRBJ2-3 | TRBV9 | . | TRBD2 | CASSVQASGGGADTQYF | TGTGCCAGCAGCGTACAGGCTAGCGGGGGTGGGGCAGATACGCAGTATTTT
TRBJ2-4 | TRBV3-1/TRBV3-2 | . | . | CASSPSAKNIQYF | TGTGCCAGCAGCCCCTCGGCCAAAAACATTCAGTACTTC
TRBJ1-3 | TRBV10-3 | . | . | CAISGQGGVRTDTIYF | TGTGCCATCAGTGGCCAGGGCGGGGTGAGGACGGACACCATATATTTT
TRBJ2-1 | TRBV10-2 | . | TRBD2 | CASSETRTSGNNEQFF | TGCGCCAGCAGTGAGACCCGGACTAGCGGTAACAATGAGCAGTTCTTC
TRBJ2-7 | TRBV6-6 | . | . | CASSIGHLYEQYF | TGTGCCAGCAGTATAGGACACCTCTACGAGCAGTACTTC
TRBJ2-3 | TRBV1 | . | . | CTSSQDFGGGRIPSTDTQYF | TGCACCAGCAGCCAAGATTTTGGAGGGGGCCGAATCCCTAGCACAGATACGCAGTATTTT
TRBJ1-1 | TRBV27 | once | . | CASSLSRGGAEAFF | TGTGCCAGCAGTTTGAGTAGAGGGGGAGCTGAAGCTTTCTTT
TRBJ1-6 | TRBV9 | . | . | CASSEGGGYNSPLHF | TGTGCCAGCAGCGAGGGGGGGGGCTACAATTCACCCCTCCACTTT
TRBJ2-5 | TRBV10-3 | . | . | CAISESSGPGETQYF | TGTGCCATCAGTGAGTCGTCCGGCCCAGGGGAGACCCAGTACTTC
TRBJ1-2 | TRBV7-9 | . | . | CASSLMGPNYGYTF | TGTGCCAGCAGCTTGATGGGGCCGAACTATGGCTACACCTTC
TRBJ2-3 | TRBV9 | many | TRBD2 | CASSVGPSGSTDTQYF | TGTGCCAGCAGCGTAGGTCCTAGCGGGAGTACAGATACGCAGTATTTT
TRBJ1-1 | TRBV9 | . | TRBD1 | CASSANRGGTEAFF | TGTGCCAGCAGCGCCAACAGGGGCGGCACTGAAGCTTTCTTT
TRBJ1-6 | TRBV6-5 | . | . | CASSYNRGSPLHF | TGTGCCAGCAGTTACAACCGGGGTTCACCCCTCCACTTT
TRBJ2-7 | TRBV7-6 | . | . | CASIPDTFLVEQYF | TGTGCCAGCATCCCCGACACGTTTTTGGTCGAGCAGTACTTC
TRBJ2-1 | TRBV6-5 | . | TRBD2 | CASTPGEGTYNEQFF | TGTGCCAGCACTCCCGGGGAGGGTACCTACAATGAGCAGTTCTTC
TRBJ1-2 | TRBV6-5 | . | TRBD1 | CASTPGQGLYTF | TGTGCCAGCACTCCGGGACAGGGTCTCTACACCTTC
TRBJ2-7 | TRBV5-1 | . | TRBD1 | CASSLNRGPSSYEQYF | TGCGCCAGCAGCTTGAACAGGGGCCCCTCCTCCTACGAGCAGTACTTC
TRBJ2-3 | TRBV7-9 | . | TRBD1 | CASHRDRGADTQYF | TGTGCCAGCCACCGGGACAGGGGTGCAGATACGCAGTATTTT
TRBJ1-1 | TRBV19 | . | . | CASSPWTAPFEGTEAFF | TGTGCCAGTAGTCCCTGGACAGCCCCTTTCGAGGGCACTGAAGCTTTCTTT
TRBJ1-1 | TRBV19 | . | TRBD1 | CASSISAQGTEAFF | TGTGCCAGTAGTATATCAGCACAGGGGACTGAAGCTTTCTTT
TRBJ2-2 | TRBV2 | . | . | CASTEGEGTGELFF | TGTGCCAGCACCGAGGGAGAGGGCACCGGGGAGCTGTTTTTT
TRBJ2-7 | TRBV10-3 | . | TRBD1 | CAISESRDRLTYEQYF | TGTGCCATCAGTGAGTCTCGGGACAGGCTAACCTACGAGCAGTACTTC
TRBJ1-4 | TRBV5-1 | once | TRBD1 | CASSLGGQGNEKLFF | TGCGCCAGCAGCTTGGGGGGACAGGGTAACGAAAAACTGTTTTTT
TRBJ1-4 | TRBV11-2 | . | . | CASSLDPGTLTEKLFF | TGTGCCAGCAGCTTAGATCCCGGGACATTGACTGAAAAACTGTTTTTT
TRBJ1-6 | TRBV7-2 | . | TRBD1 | CASSPGTGMRSPLHF | TGTGCCAGCAGCCCCGGGACAGGGATGAGGTCACCCCTCCACTTT
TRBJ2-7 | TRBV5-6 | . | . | CASRGGRSYEQYF | TGTGCCAGCAGAGGAGGCAGGTCCTACGAGCAGTACTTC
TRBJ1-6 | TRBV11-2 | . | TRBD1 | CASSPRDRNNSPLHF | TGTGCCAGCAGCCCGCGGGACAGAAATAATTCACCCCTCCACTTT
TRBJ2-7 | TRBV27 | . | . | CASSFFDRNEQYF | TGTGCCAGCAGTTTCTTCGACAGGAACGAGCAGTACTTC
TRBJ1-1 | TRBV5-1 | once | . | CASSLQGPNTEAFF | TGCGCCAGCAGCTTGCAGGGGCCGAACACTGAAGCTTTCTTT
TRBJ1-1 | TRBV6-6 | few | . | CASSLARVNTEAFF | TGTGCCAGCAGTTTGGCCAGGGTGAACACTGAAGCTTTCTTT
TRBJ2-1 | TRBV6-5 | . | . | CASSRSYNEQFF | TGTGCCAGCAGTCGTTCCTACAATGAGCAGTTCTTC
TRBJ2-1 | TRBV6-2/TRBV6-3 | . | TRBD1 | CASSYPGTGGRNEQFF | TGTGCCAGCAGTTACCCCGGGACAGGGGGCCGGAATGAGCAGTTCTTC
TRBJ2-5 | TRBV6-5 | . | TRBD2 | CATLAGPQETQYF | TGTGCCACCCTAGCGGGGCCTCAAGAGACCCAGTACTTC
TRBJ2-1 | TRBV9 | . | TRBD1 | CASSAGQGHVYNEQFF | TGTGCCAGCAGCGCCGGACAGGGACACGTTTACAATGAGCAGTTCTTC
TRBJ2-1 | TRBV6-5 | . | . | CASRRTSNEQFF | TGTGCCAGCAGGCGTACTAGCAATGAGCAGTTCTTC
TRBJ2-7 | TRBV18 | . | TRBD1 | CASSKGTGTGGMGEQYF | TGTGCCAGCTCTAAAGGCACCGGGACAGGGGGAATGGGAGAGCAGTACTTC
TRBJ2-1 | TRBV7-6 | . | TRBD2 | CASSQLAGGRGEQFF | TGTGCCAGCAGTCAACTAGCGGGAGGAAGGGGAGAGCAGTTCTTC
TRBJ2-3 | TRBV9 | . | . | CASSDRDTTDTQYF | TGTGCCAGCAGCGACCGGGACACCACAGATACGCAGTATTTT
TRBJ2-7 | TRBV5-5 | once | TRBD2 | CATSAGGGHEQYF | TGTGCCACCTCGGCGGGGGGAGGCCACGAGCAGTACTTC
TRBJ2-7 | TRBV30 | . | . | CAWNRASYEQYF | TGTGCCTGGAACAGGGCCTCCTACGAGCAGTACTTC
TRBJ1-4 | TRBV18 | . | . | CASSPGPTDLEKLFF | TGTGCCAGCTCACCGGGCCCTACAGATTTGGAAAAACTGTTTTTT